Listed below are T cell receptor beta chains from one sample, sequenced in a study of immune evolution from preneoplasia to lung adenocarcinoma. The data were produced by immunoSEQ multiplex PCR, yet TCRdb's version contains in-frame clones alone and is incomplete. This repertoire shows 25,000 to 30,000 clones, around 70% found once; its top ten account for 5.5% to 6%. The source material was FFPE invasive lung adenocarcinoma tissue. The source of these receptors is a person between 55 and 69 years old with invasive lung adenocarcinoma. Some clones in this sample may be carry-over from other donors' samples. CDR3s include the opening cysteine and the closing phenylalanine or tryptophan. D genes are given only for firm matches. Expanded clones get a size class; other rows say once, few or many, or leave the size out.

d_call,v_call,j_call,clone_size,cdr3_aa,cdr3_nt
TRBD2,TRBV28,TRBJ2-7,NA,CASSSLAGGKYEQYF,TGTGCCAGCAGTTCCCTAGCGGGAGGAAAGTACGAGCAGTACTTC
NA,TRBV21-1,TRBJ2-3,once,CASSKIPGTYSTDTQYF,TGTGCCAGCAGCAAAATCCCCGGGACATACAGCACAGATACGCAGTATTTT
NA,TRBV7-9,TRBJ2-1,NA,CASSLDQDFYNEQFF,TGTGCCAGCAGCTTAGACCAGGACTTTTACAATGAGCAGTTCTTC
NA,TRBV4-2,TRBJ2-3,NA,CASSRGTRTDTQYF,TGTGCCAGCAGCCGGGGAACTCGCACAGATACGCAGTATTTT
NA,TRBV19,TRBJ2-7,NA,CASSLREAPYEQYF,TGTGCCAGTAGCCTCAGGGAGGCACCCTACGAGCAGTACTTC
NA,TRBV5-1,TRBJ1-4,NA,CASSWNGAMNEKLFF,TGCGCCAGCAGCTGGAACGGCGCAATGAATGAAAAACTGTTTTTT
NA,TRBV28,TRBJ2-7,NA,CASRNTYEQYF,TGTGCCAGCAGAAATACTTACGAGCAGTACTTC
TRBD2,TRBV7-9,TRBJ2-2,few,CASSSMAGVAGELFF,TGTGCCAGCAGTTCAATGGCGGGAGTGGCCGGGGAGCTGTTTTTT
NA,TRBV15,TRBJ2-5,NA,CATSSILETLQETQYF,TGTGCCACCAGCAGCATCCTAGAGACCCTTCAAGAGACCCAGTACTTC
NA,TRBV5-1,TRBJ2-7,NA,CASSFGDTGYEQYF,TGCGCCAGCAGCTTCGGGGACACGGGTTACGAGCAGTACTTC
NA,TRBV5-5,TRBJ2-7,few,CASSLAGTVTYEQYF,TGTGCCAGCAGCTTGGCAGGGACTGTTACCTACGAGCAGTACTTC
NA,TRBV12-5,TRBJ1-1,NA,CASGLDRRRNTEAFF,TGTGCTAGTGGTCTTGACCGGAGGAGGAACACTGAAGCTTTCTTT
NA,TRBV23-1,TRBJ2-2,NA,CASSQSRRVGTGELFF,TGCGCCAGCAGTCAATCAAGAAGGGTGGGCACCGGGGAGCTGTTTTTT
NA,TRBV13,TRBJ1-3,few,CASGSLGSGNTIYF,TGTGCCAGCGGATCCCTAGGGTCTGGAAACACCATATATTTT
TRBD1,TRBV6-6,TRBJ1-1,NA,CASSREGQENTEAFF,TGTGCCAGCAGCCGCGAGGGACAGGAGAACACTGAAGCTTTCTTT
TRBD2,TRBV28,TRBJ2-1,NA,CASSGAGGLSYEQFF,TGTGCCAGCAGTGGAGCGGGAGGGCTGTCTTATGAGCAGTTCTTC
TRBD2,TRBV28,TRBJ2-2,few,CASTRGGITGELFF,TGTGCCAGCACCCGGGGGGGGATAACCGGGGAGCTGTTTTTT
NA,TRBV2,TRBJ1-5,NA,CASSDDGNQPQHF,TGTGCCAGCAGTGACGACGGCAATCAGCCCCAGCATTTT
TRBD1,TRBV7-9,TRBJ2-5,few,CASSFWTGGEETQYF,TGTGCCAGCAGCTTCTGGACAGGGGGTGAAGAGACCCAGTACTTC
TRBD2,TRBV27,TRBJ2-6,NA,CASRGEGRGSGANVLTF,TGTGCCAGCAGGGGGGAGGGCCGCGGATCTGGGGCCAACGTCCTGACTTTC
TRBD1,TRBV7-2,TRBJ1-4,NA,CASSPGRGAVNEKLFF,TGTGCCAGCAGCCCGGGCAGGGGGGCAGTTAATGAAAAACTGTTTTTT
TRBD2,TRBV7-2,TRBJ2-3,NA,CASSFGRAGTDTQYF,TGTGCCAGCAGCTTTGGGAGGGCCGGGACAGATACGCAGTATTTT
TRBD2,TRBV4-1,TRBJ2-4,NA,CASSQSGGLAKNIQYF,TGCGCCAGCAGCCAAAGCGGGGGATTAGCCAAAAACATTCAGTACTTC
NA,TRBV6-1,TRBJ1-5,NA,CASSEKVQPQHF,TGTGCCAGCAGTGAAAAGGTTCAGCCCCAGCATTTT
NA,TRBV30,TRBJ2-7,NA,CAWSSNTGYEQYF,TGTGCCTGGAGTTCAAATACAGGGTACGAGCAGTACTTC
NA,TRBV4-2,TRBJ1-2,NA,CASSQSLSGTYGYTF,TGTGCCAGCAGCCAATCGTTATCAGGAACCTATGGCTACACCTTC
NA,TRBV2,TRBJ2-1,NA,CASSVTVDEQFF,TGTGCCAGCAGTGTGACAGTGGATGAGCAGTTCTTC
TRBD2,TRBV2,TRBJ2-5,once,CASSLRTSLETQYF,TGTGCCAGCAGTCTGAGGACTAGCCTCGAGACCCAGTACTTC
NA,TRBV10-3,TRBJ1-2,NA,CAISESAGSAGYTF,TGTGCCATCAGTGAGTCTGCAGGGTCAGCTGGCTACACCTTC
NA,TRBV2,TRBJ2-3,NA,CASRRLELTDTQYF,TGTGCCAGCAGGAGGCTAGAGCTCACAGATACGCAGTATTTT
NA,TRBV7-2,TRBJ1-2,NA,CASSLRGGSEYGYTF,TGTGCCAGCAGCTTAAGGGGGGGGTCTGAGTATGGCTACACCTTC
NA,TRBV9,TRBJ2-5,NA,CASSVDWSLQETQYF,TGTGCCAGCAGCGTAGATTGGTCCCTTCAAGAGACCCAGTACTTC
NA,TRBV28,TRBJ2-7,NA,CASSPRRWAYEQYF,TGTGCCAGCAGTCCTCGTAGATGGGCCTACGAGCAGTACTTC
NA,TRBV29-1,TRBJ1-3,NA,CSVGGLDNTIYF,TGCAGCGTTGGGGGGTTGGATAACACCATATATTTT
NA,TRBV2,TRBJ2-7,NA,CASMLGGQPYEQYF,TGTGCCAGCATGTTGGGGGGACAGCCCTACGAGCAGTACTTC
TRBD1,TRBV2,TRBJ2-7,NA,CASMGQHSYEQYF,TGTGCCAGCATGGGACAGCATTCCTACGAGCAGTACTTC
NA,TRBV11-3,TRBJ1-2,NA,CASSLRGSYGYTF,TGTGCCAGCAGCTTAAGAGGGTCCTATGGCTACACCTTC
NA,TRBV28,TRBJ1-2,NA,CASSPGRRDGYTF,TGTGCCAGCAGTCCGGGACGCCGTGATGGCTACACCTTC
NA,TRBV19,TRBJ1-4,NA,CASSIRRNEKLFF,TGTGCCAGTAGTATCAGAAGAAATGAAAAACTGTTTTTT
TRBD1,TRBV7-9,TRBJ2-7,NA,CAYTARDRAYEQYF,TGTGCCTATACAGCACGGGACAGGGCTTACGAGCAGTACTTC
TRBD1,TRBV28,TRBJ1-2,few,CASSLLPGTASYGYTF,TGTGCCAGCAGTTTACTTCCCGGGACAGCTTCCTATGGCTACACCTTC
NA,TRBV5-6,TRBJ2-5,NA,CASSLVPETQYF,TGTGCCAGCAGCTTAGTACCAGAGACCCAGTACTTC
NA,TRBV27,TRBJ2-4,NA,CASSDDTTHGDIQYF,TGTGCCAGCAGTGACGACACTACTCATGGGGACATTCAGTACTTC
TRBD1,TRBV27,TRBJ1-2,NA,CASSLRQGLNNYGYTF,TGTGCCAGCAGTTTACGACAGGGGCTAAATAACTATGGCTACACCTTC
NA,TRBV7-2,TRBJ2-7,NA,CASSFGTLGDEQYF,TGTGCCAGCAGCTTTGGGACCCTGGGGGACGAGCAGTACTTC
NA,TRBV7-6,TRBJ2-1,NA,CASSLQRANNEQFF,TGTGCCAGCAGCTTACAAAGGGCGAACAATGAGCAGTTCTTC
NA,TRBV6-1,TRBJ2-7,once,CASSDEVAAAYEQYF,TGTGCCAGCAGTGATGAAGTAGCGGCCGCCTACGAGCAGTACTTC
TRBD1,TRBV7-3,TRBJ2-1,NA,CASSRRQGIRDEQFF,TGTGCCAGCAGCCGTCGACAGGGAATCAGGGATGAGCAGTTCTTC
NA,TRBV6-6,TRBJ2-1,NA,CASGTEYNEQFF,TGTGCCAGTGGGACGGAGTACAATGAGCAGTTCTTC
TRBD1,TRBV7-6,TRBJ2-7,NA,CASSSLAGTDASEQYF,TGTGCCAGCAGCTCCCTCGCCGGGACAGACGCTAGTGAGCAGTACTTC